This T cell receptor beta chain is from a study of siplizumab effects on memory and regulatory T cells. Remarks on this clone: The target antigen is unknown.

General study findings and limits: In unstimulated cells, naive T cells appeared more diverse than memory T cells and seemed major alloresponse contributors. Tregs that proliferated in siplizumab cultures did not have their suppressive function confirmed.

Assays covered 95,000 to 100,000 TCR templates per sample. TCRdb's copy holds only in-frame clones and misses some; the assay was immunoSEQ multiplex PCR. The sample lists about 87,000 clones; 94% were seen once. The CDR3 covers 15 residues. Germline assignment: CDR1 MNHNY and CDR2 SVGAGI (reference sequence). V was clipped by 2 bases and J by 7 bases; unmatched bases: 6. Sample: non-Treg CD4+ T cells sorted from blood. The sequence was obtained from a human donor in good health. The V gene is TRBV6-6, the J gene TRBJ1-2; 11 positions match TRBD1. The chain's CDR3 is CASSYPTDRGRGYTF. Here the CDR3 DNA reads TGTGCCAGCAGTTACCCCACGGACAGGGGGCGTGGCTACACCTTC.